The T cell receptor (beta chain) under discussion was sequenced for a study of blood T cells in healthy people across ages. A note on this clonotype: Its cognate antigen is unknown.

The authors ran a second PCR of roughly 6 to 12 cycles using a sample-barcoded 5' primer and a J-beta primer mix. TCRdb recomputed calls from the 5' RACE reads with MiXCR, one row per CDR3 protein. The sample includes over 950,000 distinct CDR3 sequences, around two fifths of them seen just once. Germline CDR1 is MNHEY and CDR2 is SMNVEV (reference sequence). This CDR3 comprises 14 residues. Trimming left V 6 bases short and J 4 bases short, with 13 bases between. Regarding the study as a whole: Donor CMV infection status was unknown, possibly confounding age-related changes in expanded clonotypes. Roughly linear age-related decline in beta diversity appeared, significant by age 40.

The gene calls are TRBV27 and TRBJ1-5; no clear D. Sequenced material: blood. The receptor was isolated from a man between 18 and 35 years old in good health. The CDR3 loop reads CASSSAGWNQPQHF. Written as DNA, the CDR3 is TGTGCCAGCAGCTCGGCCGGGTGGAATCAGCCCCAGCATTTT.